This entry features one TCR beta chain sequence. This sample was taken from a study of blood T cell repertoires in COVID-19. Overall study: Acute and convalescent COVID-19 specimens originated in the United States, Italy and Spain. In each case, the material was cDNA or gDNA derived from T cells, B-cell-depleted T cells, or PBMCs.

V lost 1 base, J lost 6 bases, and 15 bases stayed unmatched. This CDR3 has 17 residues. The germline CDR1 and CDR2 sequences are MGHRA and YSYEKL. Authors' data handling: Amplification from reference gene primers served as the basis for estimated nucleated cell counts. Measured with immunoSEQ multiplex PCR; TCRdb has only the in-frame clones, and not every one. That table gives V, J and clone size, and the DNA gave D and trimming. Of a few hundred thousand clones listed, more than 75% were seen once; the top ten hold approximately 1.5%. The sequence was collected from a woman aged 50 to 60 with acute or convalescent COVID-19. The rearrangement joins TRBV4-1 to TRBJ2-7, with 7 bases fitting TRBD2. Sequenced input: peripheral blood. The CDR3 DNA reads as TGCGCCAGCAGCCAAGTAACAGGAGGGACTATACTGGGCGAGCAGTACTTC. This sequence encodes CASSQVTGGTILGEQYF.